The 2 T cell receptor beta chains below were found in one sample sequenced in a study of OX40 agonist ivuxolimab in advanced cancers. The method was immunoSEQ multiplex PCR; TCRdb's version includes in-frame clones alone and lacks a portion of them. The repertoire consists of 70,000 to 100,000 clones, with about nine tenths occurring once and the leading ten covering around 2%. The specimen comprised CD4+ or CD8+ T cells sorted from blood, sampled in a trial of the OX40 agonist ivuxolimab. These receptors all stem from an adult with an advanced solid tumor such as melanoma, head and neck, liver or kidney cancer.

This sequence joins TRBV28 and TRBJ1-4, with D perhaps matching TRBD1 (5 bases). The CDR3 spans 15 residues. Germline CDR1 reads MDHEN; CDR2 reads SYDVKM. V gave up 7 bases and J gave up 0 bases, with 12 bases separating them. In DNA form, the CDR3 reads TGTGCCAGCACTACAGGATCTGCAACTAATGAAAAACTGTTTTTT. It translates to CASTTGSATNEKLFF. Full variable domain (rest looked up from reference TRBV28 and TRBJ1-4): DVKVTQSSRYLVKRTGEKVFLECVQDMDHENMFWYRQDPGLGLRLIYFSYDVKMKEKGDIPEGYSVSREKKERFSLILESASTNQTSMYLCASTTGSATNEKLFFGSGTQLSVL.

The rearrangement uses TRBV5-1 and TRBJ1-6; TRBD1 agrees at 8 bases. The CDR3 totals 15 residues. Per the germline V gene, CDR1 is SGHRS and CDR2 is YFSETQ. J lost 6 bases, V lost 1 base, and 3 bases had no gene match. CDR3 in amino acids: CASSLLTGGNSPLHF. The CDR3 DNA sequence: TGCGCCAGCAGCTTGCTTACAGGGGGTAATTCACCCCTCCACTTT.